This TCR beta chain was sequenced in a study of blood T cell repertoires in COVID-19. Overall study: Samples representing acute and convalescent COVID-19 were sourced from the United States, Italy and Spain. T cells, B-cell-depleted T cells, or PBMCs supplied cDNA or gDNA.

CDR3 length: 16 residues. Patients from Seattle were sampled longitudinally, starting during active infection. Some clones are missing from TCRdb's copy, which holds only in-frame ones; the method was immunoSEQ multiplex PCR. The data contain roughly 300,000 clones, roughly nine tenths of them singletons. The TCR sequence derives from a woman in her 30s with COVID-19, enrolled during active disease. The sequenced sample was peripheral blood. The V gene is TRBV12-1, the J gene TRBJ2-5; the listed D gene, TRBD1, was not tested against the DNA. TRBV12-1 is recorded as a pseudogene. The CDR3 reads CASSPPRWLIKETQYF. The CDR3, as DNA: TGTGCCAGCAGCCCACCCAGGTGGTTAATCAAAGAGACCCAGTACTTC.